This T cell receptor (beta chain) is from a study of post-analysis software for immune sequencing data. Presence of unique molecular identifiers characterized the TCR beta cDNA libraries. TCRdb fed the PCR reads into MiXCR, producing one record per CDR3 protein. The repertoire has 820,000 or so distinct CDR3 sequences, approximately 50% of them found once; the top ten carry around 4.5%. Study-level results: Five TRBV segments, including TRBV5-6, TRBV5-1 and TRBV20-1, were more frequent in patients than controls.

This clonotype was seen only a few times. What it binds is not known. The CDR3 loop spans 18 amino acids. Germline loops: CDR1 MGHRA, CDR2 YSYEKL. Trimming took 2 bases from V and 2 from J, leaving 21 bases between them. The sequence came from a girl between 10 and 17 years old with multiple sclerosis. The V call is TRBV4-1, the J call TRBJ2-5; no reliable D call. The sample was blood. In DNA form, the CDR3 reads TGCGCCAGCAGCCAATCCCCGGATGTGGGCTTTGATCAAGAGACCCAGTACTTC. Its protein is CASSQSPDVGFDQETQYF.